The TCR beta chain described here comes from a study of post-analysis software for immune sequencing data. As for the study in general: Included courses were relapsing-remitting and secondary progressive multiple sclerosis; progressive-relapsing multiple sclerosis was also included.

The TCR beta cDNA libraries contained unique molecular identifiers. T cells, about 0.95 to 11 million of them, yielded roughly 470,000 cDNA molecules. TCRdb re-called the PCR reads with MiXCR, one entry per CDR3 protein. The sample has roughly 600,000 distinct CDR3 sequences; around 44% are singletons. Study results and caveats: Compared with controls, patients had more of roughly 5 TRBV segments, including TRBV5-6, TRBV5-1 and TRBV20-1. Samples from one preparation batch, clustered by F measure, grouped strongly together. Controls significantly exceeded multiple sclerosis patients in normalized Chao1 diversity.

About this clonotype itself: Antigen: not known.

Germline V gives CDR1 SNHLY, CDR2 FYNNEI. The trim removed 4 bases at V and 9 bases at J, leaving 2 bases unmatched. The CDR3 consists of 12 residues. The TCR was taken from a girl between 10 and 17 years old with multiple sclerosis. The source material was blood. The chain has TRBV2 and TRBJ1-2; TRBD1 matches 10 bases. CDR3 in amino acids: CASSGTGGRYTF. CDR3 nucleotides: TGTGCCAGCAGTGGGACAGGGGGGCGCTACACCTTC.